A selection of T cell receptor beta chains follows, all from one sample in a study of T cell responses to AZD1222 COVID-19 vaccine. Clones were read by immunoSEQ multiplex PCR, and TCRdb kept only the in-frame ones, dropping some. The sample consists of approximately 56,000 clones, 80% to 90% of them appearing once. This specimen consisted of peripheral blood, obtained on day 0 of AZD1222 vaccination. Every receptor here comes from an adult in good health. The CDR3 runs from the conserved cysteine through the conserved F or W. The order of the fields is J gene, clone size, D gene, V gene, CDR3 protein, CDR3 DNA. A D gene is named only where the DNA matches it firmly. A row's size may be missing; if present it is once, few, many or a size class.

>TRBJ2-2|-|TRBD1|TRBV2
CASRWTGGRTGELFF
TGTGCCAGCAGGTGGACAGGGGGCAGGACCGGGGAGCTGTTTTTT
>TRBJ1-2|-|-|TRBV29-1
CSVDDWDSDYGYTF
TGCAGCGTTGACGATTGGGACTCCGACTATGGCTACACCTTC
>TRBJ2-1|-|-|TRBV10-1
CARIGGNEQFF
TGCGCCAGGATAGGGGGGAATGAGCAGTTCTTC
>TRBJ1-5|-|-|TRBV30
CAWSDGGLSPQPQHF
TGTGCCTGGAGTGACGGGGGATTATCCCCTCAGCCCCAGCATTTT
>TRBJ1-2|-|-|TRBV4-2
CASSQGGFEVYGYTF
TGTGCCAGCAGCCAAGGGGGGTTTGAAGTCTATGGCTACACCTTC
>TRBJ2-6|once|-|TRBV6-5
CASGAEASGANVLTF
TGTGCCAGCGGGGCAGAAGCCTCTGGGGCCAACGTCCTGACTTTC
>TRBJ1-5|-|-|TRBV6-1
CASSEQVNQPQHF
TGTGCCAGCAGTGAACAGGTCAATCAGCCCCAGCATTTT
>TRBJ2-3|-|TRBD2|TRBV6-2/TRBV6-3
CASSGTSGTSDTQYF
TGTGCCAGCAGTGGGACTAGCGGGACCTCAGATACGCAGTATTTT
>TRBJ2-3|-|TRBD2|TRBV4-1
CASSQAWGMFGLAGSSTDTQYF
TGCGCCAGCAGCCAAGCTTGGGGGATGTTTGGACTAGCGGGGAGCAGCACAGATACGCAGTATTTT
>TRBJ1-6|-|-|TRBV7-9
CASGRRETYNSPLHF
TGTGCCAGCGGACGCAGGGAGACCTATAATTCACCCCTCCACTTT
>TRBJ2-5|-|-|TRBV2
CASSVAATQYF
TGTGCCAGCAGTGTGGCGGCGACCCAGTACTTC
>TRBJ1-5|-|-|TRBV15
CATSRGPGDQPQHF
TGTGCCACCAGCAGAGGTCCGGGGGATCAGCCCCAGCATTTT
>TRBJ2-7|-|TRBD1|TRBV5-5
CASSWTGVYEQYF
TGTGCCAGCAGCTGGACAGGGGTCTACGAGCAGTACTTC
>TRBJ2-2|once|-|TRBV7-9
CASSLVLGAGELFF
TGTGCCAGCAGCTTAGTTCTTGGGGCCGGGGAGCTGTTTTTT
>TRBJ2-3|-|TRBD1|TRBV6-2/TRBV6-3
CASSLRTGATDTQYF
TGTGCCAGCAGTCTACGGACAGGGGCCACAGATACGCAGTATTTT
>TRBJ1-1|-|-|TRBV9
CASSVAPENTEAFF
TGTGCCAGCAGCGTAGCCCCCGAGAACACTGAAGCTTTCTTT
>TRBJ1-6|-|-|TRBV2
CASSVPVPYNSPLHF
TGTGCCAGCAGTGTTCCGGTTCCCTATAATTCACCCCTCCACTTT
>TRBJ1-6|-|-|TRBV21-1
CASSNIASSYNSPLHF
TGTGCCAGCAGCAATATTGCGAGCTCCTATAATTCACCCCTCCACTTT
>TRBJ1-1|-|-|TRBV11-2
CASSLVGLNTEAFF
TGTGCCAGCAGCTTAGTGGGTTTGAACACTGAAGCTTTCTTT
>TRBJ1-6|-|-|TRBV9
CASSVGGPNNSPLHF
TGTGCCAGCAGCGTAGGGGGGCCGAATAATTCACCCCTCCACTTT
>TRBJ2-7|-|TRBD1|TRBV28
CASSHAGGPYF
TGTGCCAGCAGTCACGCAGGGGGTCCTTACTTC
>TRBJ2-7|once|-|TRBV11-2
CASSLVGAVTDEQYF
TGTGCCAGCAGCTTAGTGGGGGCCGTCACCGACGAGCAGTACTTC
>TRBJ2-7|-|TRBD2|TRBV28
CASSSPSGGTYEQYF
TGTGCCAGCAGTTCCCCTAGCGGGGGAACCTACGAGCAGTACTTC
>TRBJ1-5|-|-|TRBV5-1
CASSIDGSNQPQHF
TGCGCCAGCAGCATAGACGGCAGCAATCAGCCCCAGCATTTT
>TRBJ2-2|-|-|TRBV5-5
CASSLKAGGSGELFF
TGTGCCAGCAGCTTGAAGGCAGGGGGGTCCGGGGAGCTGTTTTTT
>TRBJ1-6|-|-|TRBV28
CASSLGQKDSPLHF
TGTGCCAGCAGTTTAGGACAGAAAGATTCACCCCTCCACTTT
>TRBJ2-7|-|TRBD1|TRBV5-4
CASSSNRGRRGQASYEQYF
TGTGCCAGCAGCTCAAACAGGGGGCGCCGCGGACAGGCCTCCTACGAGCAGTACTTC
>TRBJ2-1|-|-|TRBV15
CATSAVSSYNEQFF
TGTGCCACCAGCGCGGTTAGCTCCTACAATGAGCAGTTCTTC
>TRBJ2-2|-|TRBD2|TRBV5-1
CASSLYGLAGAANTGELFF
TGCGCCAGCAGCTTGTATGGACTAGCGGGGGCCGCGAACACCGGGGAGCTGTTTTTT
>TRBJ1-5|-|-|TRBV7-9
CASSLTGSSNQPQHF
TGTGCCAGCAGCTTAACAGGTTCTAGCAATCAGCCCCAGCATTTT
>TRBJ1-3|-|-|TRBV2
CASRENRVKGNTIYF
TGTGCCAGCAGGGAGAACAGGGTTAAAGGAAACACCATATATTTT
>TRBJ2-1|-|TRBD2|TRBV19
CASRSRGSGVSGYNEQFF
TGTGCCAGTAGGTCCCGCGGTAGCGGGGTTTCGGGCTACAATGAGCAGTTCTTC
>TRBJ1-2|-|-|TRBV2
CASSLNREGNYGYTF
TGTGCCAGCAGTCTAAACAGGGAGGGAAACTATGGCTACACCTTC
>TRBJ2-1|-|-|TRBV24-1
CATSDPYNEQFF
TGTGCCACCAGTGACCCATACAATGAGCAGTTCTTC
>TRBJ1-1|-|TRBD1|TRBV19
CASSTPGTGNTEAFF
TGTGCCAGTAGTACCCCAGGGACAGGGAACACTGAAGCTTTCTTT
>TRBJ1-5|-|-|TRBV9
CASSVGAGDQPQHF
TGTGCCAGCAGCGTAGGGGCGGGCGATCAGCCCCAGCATTTT
>TRBJ2-2|once|-|TRBV6-5
CASSYSRDYTGELFF
TGTGCCAGCAGTTACTCCCGGGACTACACCGGGGAGCTGTTTTTT
>TRBJ2-7|-|TRBD1|TRBV7-7
CASSQDRGYEQYF
TGTGCTAGCAGCCAAGACAGGGGCTACGAGCAGTACTTC
>TRBJ2-7|medium-sized|TRBD2|TRBV2
CASSEAPPSGGTTYEQYF
TGTGCCAGCAGTGAAGCCCCCCCTAGCGGGGGTACGACCTACGAGCAGTACTTC
>TRBJ1-5|-|-|TRBV10-3
CATQTHDGQPNQPQHF
TGTGCCACTCAGACCCATGACGGACAACCAAATCAGCCCCAGCATTTT
>TRBJ1-2|-|-|TRBV28
CASRSGPNYGYTF
TGTGCCAGCAGGTCTGGCCCTAACTATGGCTACACCTTC
>TRBJ2-6|-|-|TRBV21-1
CASSNLSSGTGAAGANVLTF
TGTGCCAGCAGCAATCTTTCATCCGGGACAGGGGCAGCGGGGGCCAACGTCCTGACTTTC
>TRBJ1-2|few|-|TRBV15
CATSRDGYDYGYTF
TGTGCCACCAGCAGAGATGGGTATGACTATGGCTACACCTTC
>TRBJ2-7|-|-|TRBV10-1
CASSEYRLGAYEQYF
TGCGCCAGCAGTGAGTATCGGTTGGGGGCCTACGAGCAGTACTTC
>TRBJ2-3|-|-|TRBV28
CASRPLGGGADTQYF
TGTGCCAGCAGACCCTTAGGGGGGGGTGCAGATACGCAGTATTTT
>TRBJ1-3|-|-|TRBV28
CASSLQRNTIYF
TGTGCCAGCAGCCTTCAACGAAACACCATATATTTT
>TRBJ2-1|-|TRBD2|TRBV10-1
CASSGRTSGGIDEQFF
TGCGCCAGCAGTGGCAGGACTAGCGGGGGGATCGATGAGCAGTTCTTC
>TRBJ1-2|few|-|TRBV19
CASSILGVQGYTF
TGTGCCAGTAGTATTCTGGGGGTTCAGGGCTACACCTTC
>TRBJ1-5|-|TRBD1|TRBV28
CASSLGRGRWPQHF
TGTGCCAGCAGTTTAGGAAGGGGGCGTTGGCCCCAGCATTTT
>TRBJ2-7|-|-|TRBV12-3/TRBV12-4
CASSSDRYEQYF
TGTGCCAGCAGTTCAGACAGGTACGAGCAGTACTTC
>TRBJ2-7|-|TRBD1|TRBV11-2
CASSQSGTGVQEQYF
TGTGCCAGCAGCCAATCCGGGACAGGGGTGCAGGAGCAGTACTTC
>TRBJ2-1|-|-|TRBV27
CASSLGGWVWNEQFF
TGTGCCAGCAGTTTAGGGGGGTGGGTGTGGAATGAGCAGTTCTTC
>TRBJ2-3|-|TRBD2|TRBV7-2
CASSFTSGGLSTDTQYF
TGTGCCAGCAGCTTTACTAGCGGGGGCCTTAGCACAGATACGCAGTATTTT
>TRBJ1-1|-|-|TRBV29-1
CSVGNGVSVNTEAFF
TGCAGCGTTGGAAACGGGGTATCGGTGAACACTGAAGCTTTCTTT
>TRBJ2-7|-|-|TRBV29-1
CSVVDSRSPYEQYF
TGCAGCGTGGTTGACAGCCGTTCCCCCTACGAGCAGTACTTC